The present TCR beta chain was sequenced within a study of T cell changes during pregnancy in multiple sclerosis. Germline V lookup: CDR1 SGHTA, CDR2 FQGNSA. V was clipped by 0 bases and J by 4 bases, with 9 bases between them. CDR3 length: 14 residues. Profiled with immunoSEQ multiplex PCR; TCRdb holds only in-frame clones, not every one. The data hold about 83,000 clones, with roughly 96% observed a single time. The TCR originated in a female donor with multiple sclerosis, enrolled in a pregnancy study. The V and J genes are TRBV7-2 and TRBJ1-1; D unclear. The sequences come from peripheral blood, collected in the second trimester of pregnancy. CDR3 bases: TGTGCCAGCAGCTTAGCAATCCCAGGCACTGAAGCTTTCTTT. This gives the protein CASSLAIPGTEAFF.